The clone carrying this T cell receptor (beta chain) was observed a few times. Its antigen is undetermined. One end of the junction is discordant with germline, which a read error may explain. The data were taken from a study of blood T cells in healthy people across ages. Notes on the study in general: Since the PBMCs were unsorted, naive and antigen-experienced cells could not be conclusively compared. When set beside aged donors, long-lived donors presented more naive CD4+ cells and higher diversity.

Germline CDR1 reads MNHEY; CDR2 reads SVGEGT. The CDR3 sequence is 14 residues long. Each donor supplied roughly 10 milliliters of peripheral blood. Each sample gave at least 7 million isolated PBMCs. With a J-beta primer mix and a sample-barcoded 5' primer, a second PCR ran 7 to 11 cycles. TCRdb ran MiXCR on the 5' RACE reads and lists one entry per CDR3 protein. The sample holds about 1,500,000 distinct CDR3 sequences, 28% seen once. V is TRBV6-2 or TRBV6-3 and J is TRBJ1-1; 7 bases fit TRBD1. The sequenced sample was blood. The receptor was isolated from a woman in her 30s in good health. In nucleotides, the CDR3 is TGTGCCAGCAGCAAGGACAGGTGGAACGCTGAAGCTTTCTTT. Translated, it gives CASSKDRWNAEAFF.